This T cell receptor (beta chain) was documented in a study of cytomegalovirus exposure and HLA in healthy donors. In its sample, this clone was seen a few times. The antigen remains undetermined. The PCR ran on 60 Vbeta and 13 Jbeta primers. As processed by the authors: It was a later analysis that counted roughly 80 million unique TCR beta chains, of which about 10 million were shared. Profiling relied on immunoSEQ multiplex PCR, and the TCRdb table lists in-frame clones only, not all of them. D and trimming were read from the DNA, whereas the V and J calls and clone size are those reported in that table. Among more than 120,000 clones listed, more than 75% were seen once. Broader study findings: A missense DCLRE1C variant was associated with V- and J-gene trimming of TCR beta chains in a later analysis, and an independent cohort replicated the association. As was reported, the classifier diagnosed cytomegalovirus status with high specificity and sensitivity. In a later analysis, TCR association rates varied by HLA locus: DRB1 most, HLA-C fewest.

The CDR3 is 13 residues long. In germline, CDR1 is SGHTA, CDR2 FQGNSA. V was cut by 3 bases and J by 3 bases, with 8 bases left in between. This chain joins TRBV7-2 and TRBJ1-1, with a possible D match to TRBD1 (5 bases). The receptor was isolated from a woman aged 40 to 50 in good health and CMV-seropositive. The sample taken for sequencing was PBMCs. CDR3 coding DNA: TGTGCCAGCAGCTTTGGGGGGTACACTGAAGCTTTCTTT. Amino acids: CASSFGGYTEAFF.